This T cell receptor beta chain was found in a study of shared clonotypes between healthy human individuals. At the level of the study: The donor group consisted of two women and three men, aged 18 to 49.

CD45RO-negative, CCR7-selected cells formed the naive CD8 fraction, which excluded terminally differentiated effector memory CD45RA+ cells. About this clone itself: Its specificity is not known.

Broader study findings: The study drew on few donors, limiting represented genetic and exposure-history diversity.

Germline V gene data show CDR1 as MNHEY and CDR2 as SMNVEV (reference sequence). The germline V and J ends were trimmed by 5 bases and 1 base, with 16 bases remaining between them. The CDR3 is 16 amino acids. Method: immunoSEQ multiplex PCR; TCRdb's copy keeps in-frame clones and lacks some. Of about 2 million clones in the sample, around 96% are singletons; the top ten hold 1.2%. The clonotype comes from a man aged 18 to 30 in good health. The chain carries TRBV27 and TRBJ2-3; possible D gene TRBD2, 5 bases. Sequences were obtained from naive CD8+ T cells sorted from blood. In nucleotides, the CDR3 is TGTGCCAGCAGTCAAGGACCAGGAGGAGGCACAGATACGCAGTATTTT. Translating gives CASSQGPGGGTDTQYF.